The clone carrying this T cell receptor beta chain was counted a few times. Its specificity is unknown. The sample is drawn from a study of cytomegalovirus exposure and HLA in healthy donors. Both 60 Vbeta primers and 13 Jbeta primers went into the PCR. The table came from immunoSEQ multiplex PCR; TCRdb's copy has only in-frame clones and leaves some out. Among roughly 100,000 clones listed, about 76% were seen once. Study outcomes and limitations: The HLA-A and HLA-B alleles of most subjects were reportedly predicted accurately from TCR beta sequences. Exclusion as indistinguishable affected some V segments, including TRBV6-2 and TRBV6-3. A later analysis showed HLA-associated TCR beta chains outstripping equally common others in clonal expansion.

The CDR3 covers 14 residues. The germline V gene encodes CDR1 SGHRS and CDR2 YFSETQ. The trim removed 4 bases at V and 4 bases at J, leaving 6 bases unmatched. This rearrangement joins TRBV5-1 to TRBJ1-1, with 8 bases fitting TRBD1. This receptor was obtained from a woman between 40 and 55 years old in good health and CMV-seronegative. Sequencing was performed on PBMCs. The DNA of the CDR3 is TGCGCCAGCAGCCCACAGGGGGGGAGCACTGAAGCTTTCTTT. Residues: CASSPQGGSTEAFF.